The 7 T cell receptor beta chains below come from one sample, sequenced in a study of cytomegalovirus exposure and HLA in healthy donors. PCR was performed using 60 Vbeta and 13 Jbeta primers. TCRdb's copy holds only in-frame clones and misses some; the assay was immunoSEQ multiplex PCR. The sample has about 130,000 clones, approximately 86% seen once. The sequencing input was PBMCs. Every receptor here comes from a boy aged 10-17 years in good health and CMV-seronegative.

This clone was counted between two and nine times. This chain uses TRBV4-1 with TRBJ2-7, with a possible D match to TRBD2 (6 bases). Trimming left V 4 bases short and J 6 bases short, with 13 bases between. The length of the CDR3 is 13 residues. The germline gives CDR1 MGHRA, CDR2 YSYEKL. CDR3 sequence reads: CASSPPTSLEQYF. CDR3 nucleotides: TGCGCCAGCAGCCCCCCGACTAGTCTCGAGCAGTACTTC.

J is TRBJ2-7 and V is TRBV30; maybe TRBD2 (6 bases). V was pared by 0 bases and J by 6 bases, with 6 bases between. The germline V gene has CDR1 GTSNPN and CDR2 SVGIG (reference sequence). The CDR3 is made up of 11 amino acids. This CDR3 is CAWSVGGEQYF. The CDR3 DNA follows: TGTGCCTGGAGTGTCGGGGGCGAGCAGTACTTC.

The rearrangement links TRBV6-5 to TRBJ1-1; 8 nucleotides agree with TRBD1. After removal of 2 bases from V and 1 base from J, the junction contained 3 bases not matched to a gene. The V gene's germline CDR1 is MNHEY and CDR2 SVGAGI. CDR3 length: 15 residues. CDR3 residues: CASSYGTGGNTEAFF. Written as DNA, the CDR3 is TGTGCCAGCAGTTACGGGACAGGAGGGAACACTGAAGCTTTCTTT.

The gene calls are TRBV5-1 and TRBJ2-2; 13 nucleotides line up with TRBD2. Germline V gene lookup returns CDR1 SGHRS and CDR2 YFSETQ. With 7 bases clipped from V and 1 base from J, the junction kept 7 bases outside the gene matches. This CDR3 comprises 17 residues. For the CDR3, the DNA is TGCGCCAGCGGTGGACTAGCGGGGGAAATGAACACCGGGGAGCTGTTTTTT. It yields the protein CASGGLAGEMNTGELFF.

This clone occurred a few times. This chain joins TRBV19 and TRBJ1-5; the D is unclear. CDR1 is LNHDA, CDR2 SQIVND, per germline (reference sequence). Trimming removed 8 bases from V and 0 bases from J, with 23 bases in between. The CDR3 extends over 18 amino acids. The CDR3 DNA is TGTGCCAGTTCGGAGGAAGGGCCCGCGGTAGGTAGCAATCAGCCCCAGCATTTT. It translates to CASSEEGPAVGSNQPQHF.

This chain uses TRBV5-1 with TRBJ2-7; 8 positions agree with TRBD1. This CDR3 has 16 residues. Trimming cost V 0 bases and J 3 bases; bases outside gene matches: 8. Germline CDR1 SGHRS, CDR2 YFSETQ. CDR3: CASSLATQGAGYEQYF. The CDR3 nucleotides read TGCGCCAGCAGCTTGGCTACCCAGGGGGCTGGCTACGAGCAGTACTTC.

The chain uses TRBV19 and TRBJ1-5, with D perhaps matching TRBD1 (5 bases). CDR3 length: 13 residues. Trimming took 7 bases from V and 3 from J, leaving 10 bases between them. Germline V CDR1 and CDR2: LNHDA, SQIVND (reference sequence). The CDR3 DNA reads TGTGCCAGTATTGGGGGGAACAATCAGCCCCAGCATTTT. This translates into CASIGGNNQPQHF.